Following are 2 T cell receptor beta chains from one sample sequenced in a study of T cell responses to AZD1222 COVID-19 vaccine. Some clones are missing from TCRdb's copy, which holds only in-frame ones; the method was immunoSEQ multiplex PCR. The sample lists 98,000 or so clones, more than 70% occurring once. This specimen was peripheral blood, taken on day 0 of AZD1222 vaccination. The origin of the receptors is an adult in good health.

This clone has a single count. The V gene is TRBV9, the J gene TRBJ1-2, with D tentatively TRBD1 (6 bases). Germline lookup yields CDR1 SGDLS and CDR2 YYNGEE. The CDR3 has 15 residues. Trimming pared 4 bases from V and 0 bases from J, leaving 13 bases between. CDR3 in DNA: TGTGCCAGCAGCCCAGACAGGCCCTCTAACTATGGCTACACCTTC. Encoded protein: CASSPDRPSNYGYTF.

V gene TRBV30 combines with J gene TRBJ2-1, with 7 bases matching TRBD2. The J segment lost 5 bases and the V segment lost 4 bases, leaving 11 bases of the junction unmatched. The CDR3 runs 15 residues. CDR1 and CDR2 (germline): GTSNPN, SVGIG (reference sequence). CDR3 amino acids: CAWTALRGIDNEQFF. CDR3 DNA sequence: TGTGCCTGGACTGCTTTGCGGGGGATCGACAATGAGCAGTTCTTC.